This is a list of T cell receptor beta chains from one sample in a study of a mutant IDH1 vaccine in newly diagnosed glioma. Their antigens are not known. The data were produced by immunoSEQ multiplex PCR, yet TCRdb's version contains in-frame clones alone and is incomplete. The sample includes around 57,000 clones, about 91% of them seen just once. This specimen consisted of PBMCs, obtained from a glioma patient whose treatment included an IDH1 peptide vaccine. The receptors originated from a man between 35 and 55 years old with glioma. CDR3s leave out the opening cysteine and the closing phenylalanine or tryptophan. Size tells how often a clone was seen (once, few, many) or the class of an expanded clone, and some rows leave it out.

V gene: TRBV11-2; clone size: few; J gene: TRBJ2-3; CDR3 protein: ASSLQGFGEDTQY
V gene: TRBV5-1; clone size: .; J gene: TRBJ1-1; CDR3 protein: ASSLGGLDSLNTEAF
V gene: TRBV19; clone size: .; J gene: TRBJ2-3; CDR3 protein: ASRPSTDTQY
V gene: TRBV28; clone size: .; J gene: TRBJ1-5; CDR3 protein: ASSPGTGGNQPQH
V gene: TRBV6-1; clone size: .; J gene: TRBJ2-3; CDR3 protein: ASSEARSTDTQY
V gene: TRBV5-1; clone size: .; J gene: TRBJ2-3; CDR3 protein: ASSLFRGGPGTDTQY
V gene: TRBV18; clone size: .; J gene: TRBJ2-2; CDR3 protein: ASSDRNVGELF
V gene: TRBV2; clone size: .; J gene: TRBJ2-1; CDR3 protein: ASSVGIAVLSNEQF
V gene: TRBV30; clone size: .; J gene: TRBJ1-2; CDR3 protein: AWSVGQAYGYT
V gene: TRBV5-1; clone size: .; J gene: TRBJ1-5; CDR3 protein: ASSNSPGGNQPQH
V gene: TRBV11-2; clone size: .; J gene: TRBJ2-2; CDR3 protein: ASSLTGQNTGELF
V gene: TRBV2; clone size: medium-sized; J gene: TRBJ2-5; CDR3 protein: ASTGGAPRAQY
V gene: TRBV2; clone size: .; J gene: TRBJ1-5; CDR3 protein: ASTRQGGQPQH
V gene: TRBV4-2; clone size: .; J gene: .; CDR3 protein: ASSQGSDGSYEQY
V gene: TRBV11-2; clone size: .; J gene: TRBJ2-3; CDR3 protein: ASSLSDWLPTDTQY
V gene: TRBV9; clone size: .; J gene: TRBJ1-1; CDR3 protein: ASSVALGQDTEAF
V gene: TRBV7-2; clone size: few; J gene: TRBJ2-7; CDR3 protein: ASSSRTRGVYEQY
V gene: TRBV2; clone size: .; J gene: TRBJ1-2; CDR3 protein: ASSPRGAQYYGYT
V gene: TRBV28; clone size: .; J gene: TRBJ2-2; CDR3 protein: ASSPGGFANTGELF
V gene: TRBV19; clone size: .; J gene: TRBJ2-7; CDR3 protein: ASSNEWSGRGEQY
V gene: TRBV18; clone size: .; J gene: TRBJ2-2; CDR3 protein: ASSGDLNTGELF
V gene: TRBV7-9; clone size: .; J gene: TRBJ2-3; CDR3 protein: ASSLGLAGVSDTQY
V gene: TRBV5-1; clone size: .; J gene: TRBJ2-2; CDR3 protein: ASSLGPGVQGAGELF
V gene: TRBV19; clone size: .; J gene: TRBJ1-4; CDR3 protein: ASSIGGGGEKLF
V gene: TRBV6-4; clone size: .; J gene: TRBJ2-5; CDR3 protein: ASSEVAGARETQY
V gene: TRBV28; clone size: .; J gene: TRBJ1-5; CDR3 protein: ASSLDRGEQPQH
V gene: TRBV4-2; clone size: .; J gene: TRBJ2-5; CDR3 protein: ASSPWPGSGTVKTQY
V gene: TRBV10-3; clone size: .; J gene: TRBJ2-5; CDR3 protein: AISVGTSGEETQY
V gene: TRBV29-1; clone size: .; J gene: TRBJ1-1; CDR3 protein: SVETGQGVVEAF
V gene: TRBV7-2; clone size: .; J gene: TRBJ2-1; CDR3 protein: ASSRDGGFSYNEQF
V gene: TRBV7-9; clone size: .; J gene: TRBJ1-3; CDR3 protein: ASSPQFGTAGNTIY
V gene: TRBV5-6; clone size: once; J gene: TRBJ1-6; CDR3 protein: ASSADRRSSPLH
V gene: TRBV6-5; clone size: .; J gene: TRBJ1-6; CDR3 protein: ASTARHNSPLH
V gene: TRBV6-1; clone size: .; J gene: TRBJ1-1; CDR3 protein: ASSEGGQGMRGRTEAF
V gene: TRBV15; clone size: .; J gene: TRBJ1-2; CDR3 protein: ATSRDPRGDYGYT
V gene: TRBV27; clone size: .; J gene: TRBJ1-6; CDR3 protein: ASSSNRGNSPLH
V gene: TRBV28; clone size: once; J gene: TRBJ2-5; CDR3 protein: AIGGVGETQY
V gene: TRBV7-2; clone size: .; J gene: TRBJ2-5; CDR3 protein: ASSLTWDAQY
V gene: TRBV4-2; clone size: once; J gene: TRBJ1-5; CDR3 protein: ASSQEGGAVNSNQPQH
V gene: TRBV7-2; clone size: .; J gene: TRBJ1-4; CDR3 protein: ASSTVPSGGNEKLF
V gene: TRBV2; clone size: .; J gene: TRBJ1-4; CDR3 protein: ASSDRAQGTNEKLF
V gene: TRBV28; clone size: .; J gene: TRBJ1-2; CDR3 protein: ASSLGSRIYGYT
V gene: TRBV28; clone size: .; J gene: TRBJ1-1; CDR3 protein: ASSSNGGMNTEAF
V gene: TRBV9; clone size: .; J gene: TRBJ2-1; CDR3 protein: ASSVGFTGLPHNEQF
V gene: TRBV14; clone size: .; J gene: TRBJ2-5; CDR3 protein: ASSFGAGGTQY